This T cell receptor beta chain derives from a study of blood T cell repertoires in COVID-19. Measured with immunoSEQ multiplex PCR; TCRdb has only the in-frame clones, and not every one. The data contain more than 80,000 clones, roughly 88% of them singletons. Seattle's cohort entered during active infection and was followed longitudinally. V lost 1 base to trimming and J lost 8 bases, with 9 bases between them. The germline gives CDR1 SGHRS, CDR2 YFSETQ. This CDR3 contains 13 residues. This clone has only a few counts. The chain combines TRBV5-1 with TRBJ2-2; no firm D call. The material sequenced was peripheral blood. This TCR was sampled from a man younger than 35 with COVID-19, enrolled during active disease. The CDR3 sequence is CASSLISTGELFF. In nucleotides, the CDR3 is TGCGCCAGCAGCTTGATTTCGACAGGGGAGCTGTTTTTT. The entire variable domain, with the rest obtained from reference TRBV5-1 and TRBJ2-2, is as follows: KAGVTQTPRYLIKTRGQQVTLSCSPISGHRSVSWYQQTPGQGLQFLFEYFSETQRNKGNFPGRFSGRQFSNSRSEMNVSTLELGDSALYLCASSLISTGELFFGEGSRLTVL.